Shown below are 12 T cell receptor beta chains from a single sample sequenced in a study of T cell repertoires in cytomegalovirus infection. What these receptors recognize is not known. TCRdb fed the reads into MiXCR, producing one record per CDR3 protein. The data show roughly 990,000 distinct CDR3 sequences, with around 32% seen just once and about an eighth held by the top ten. The sample was cultured CD8+ T cells from PBMCs, taken from culture after CMV antigen stimulation. The source of these receptors is a human donor in good health (CMV status not recorded). Some clones in this sample may be carry-over from other donors' samples.

This chain joins TRBV5-1 and TRBJ2-5; D is possibly TRBD2 (5 bases). The CDR3 runs 15 residues. Germline V gives CDR1 SGHRS, CDR2 YFSETQ. Trimming stripped 4 bases from V and 1 base from J, with 14 bases between. The CDR3, as DNA: TGCGCCAGCAGCAAAAGCGGCGGAGGCCAAGAGACCCAGTACTTC. Translated, it gives CASSKSGGGQETQYF.

This chain uses TRBV6-6 with TRBJ2-1; weak D call: TRBD2 (6 bases). The CDR3 contains 14 residues. V was shortened by 5 bases and J by 10 bases, with 18 bases between the two germline ends. Germline CDR1 and CDR2: MNHNY and SVGAGI (reference sequence). The chain's CDR3 is CASSPTGGADEQFF. CDR3 nucleotides: TGTGCCAGCAGTCCCACAGGAGGGGCGGACGAGCAGTTCTTC.

The chain couples TRBV4-2 to TRBJ2-1; possible D gene TRBD2, 6 bases. V was clipped by 0 bases and J by 3 bases, with 12 bases between them. Germline V gene sequence: CDR1 LGHNA, CDR2 YNFKEQ. This CDR3 has 16 residues. In DNA, the CDR3 is TGTGCCAGCAGCCAAGAATCCGGGGGTGTCTACAATGAGCAGTTCTTC. Translated, it gives CASSQESGGVYNEQFF.

The chain couples TRBV19 to TRBJ1-1; D not certain. V was clipped by 8 bases and J by 0 bases, with 7 bases between them. The CDR3 is 12 residues long. Germline lookup yields CDR1 LNHDA and CDR2 SQIVND (reference sequence). The CDR3 region has the DNA TGTGCCAGTGCGGGAGTGAACACTGAAGCTTTCTTT. Translated, it gives CASAGVNTEAFF.

This chain joins TRBV12-3 or TRBV12-4 and TRBJ2-1; D possibly matches TRBD1 or TRBD2 (6 bases each). The CDR3 is 13 residues long. Deletions cut 8 bases from V and 5 bases from J, with 13 bases between. In DNA, the CDR3 is TGTGCCAGCGGAAGGGGGGAGGACAATGAGCAGTTCTTC. This gives the protein CASGRGEDNEQFF.

The table lists this clonotype with a few counts. The chain couples TRBV12-3 or TRBV12-4 to TRBJ2-3; TRBD1 matches 7 bases. CDR3 length: 15 amino acids. V shed 6 bases, J shed 4 bases, and the junction held 10 bases outside the gene matches. The CDR3: CASSLDRDGSDTQYF. The CDR3 bases are TGTGCCAGCAGCCTAGACAGGGATGGGTCAGATACGCAGTATTTT.

A few counts support this clonotype. The rearrangement links TRBV6-1 to TRBJ2-1; D is perhaps TRBD2 (5 bases). CDR3 size: 12 residues. Trimming removed 7 bases from V and 8 bases from J, with 12 bases in between. The V gene's germline CDR1 is MNHNS and CDR2 SASEGT. The CDR3 spells CASTPGLDEQFF. The CDR3 region has the DNA TGTGCCAGCACCCCCGGACTGGATGAGCAGTTCTTC.

To note about this clonotype: A read error may be the cause here, since a much bigger clone is one base away. J is TRBJ2-4 and V is TRBV7-6; 7 bases map to TRBD1. This CDR3 region has 14 residues. Per germline, CDR1 SGHVS and CDR2 FNYEAQ. The CDR3 DNA reads TGTGTCAGCAGCGTCCGGGACAGAAAAAACATTCAGTACTTC. Amino acid sequence: CVSSVRDRKNIQYF.

The J gene is TRBJ2-2, the V gene TRBV4-2; TRBD1 matches 10 bases. Germline values: CDR1 LGHNA, CDR2 YNFKEQ. The V segment lost 3 bases and the J segment 4 bases; nucleotides outside the gene matches: 8. This CDR3 region has 17 residues. CDR3 protein: CASSQRTGGLATGELFF. DNA of the CDR3: TGTGCCAGCAGCCAGCGGACAGGGGGTTTGGCCACCGGGGAGCTGTTTTTT.

The rearrangement links TRBV25-1 to TRBJ2-2; D is undetermined. V shed 8 bases and J shed 6 bases, with 13 bases lying between them. This CDR3 has 13 residues. The germline gives CDR1 MGHDK, CDR2 SYGVNS. The CDR3 nucleotides are TGTGCCAGCCGAAAGCGAGAGGCCGGGGAGCTGTTTTTT. It codes for CASRKREAGELFF.

The DNA of the CDR3 is TGTGCCAGCAGTTGGGCAGACGAGGGCCAGCCCCAGCATTTT. This translates into CASSWADEGQPQHF. V is TRBV6-2 or TRBV6-3 and J is TRBJ1-5; D unresolved. The ends were cut back, 4 bases at V and 7 bases at J, with 14 bases in the middle. Per the germline V gene, CDR1 is MNHEY and CDR2 is SVGEGT. This CDR3 spans 14 amino acids.

This clonotype showed up just a few times. V and J are TRBV27 and TRBJ2-7; 10 positions match TRBD1. The V gene's germline CDR1 is MNHEY and CDR2 SMNVEV (reference sequence). There are 15 residues in the CDR3. V trimming: 2 bases; J trimming: 2 bases; junction bases outside the gene matches: 3. CDR3 protein: CASSLPGTGAYEQYF. The CDR3 region has the DNA TGTGCCAGCAGTTTACCCGGGACAGGGGCCTACGAGCAGTACTTC.